This entry lists 3 T cell receptor beta chains sequenced from one sample in a study of cytomegalovirus exposure and HLA in healthy donors. The study ran its PCR with 60 Vbeta and 13 Jbeta primers. Sequencing used immunoSEQ multiplex PCR; TCRdb keeps in-frame clones, though not all of them. This sample carries roughly 100,000 clones, more than 60% of them seen once, and the ten largest clones take roughly 3.6%. Sequenced sample: PBMCs. All receptors derive from a man aged 55 to 70 in good health and CMV-seronegative.

There are a few counts of this clone. This chain joins TRBV5-5 and TRBJ2-3, with 7 bases matching TRBD2. The CDR3 spans 16 residues. Germline assignment: CDR1 SGHKS and CDR2 YYEKEE (reference sequence). V trimming: 1 base; J trimming: 6 bases; junction bases outside the gene matches: 11. The CDR3 here is CASSLRLAAVTDTQYF. For the CDR3, the DNA is TGTGCCAGCAGCTTGCGGCTAGCGGCCGTTACGGATACGCAGTATTTT.

The chain carries TRBV10-1 and TRBJ1-6; 12 bases are shared with TRBD1. The CDR3 runs 20 residues. Germline CDR1 WNHNN, CDR2 SYGVQD (reference sequence). Trimming removed 7 bases from V and 1 base from J; junction bases left unmatched: 14. The CDR3 is CASNLSGTGGAGSYNSPLHF. CDR3 DNA sequence: TGCGCCAGCAATTTATCCGGGACAGGGGGCGCGGGTTCCTATAATTCACCCCTCCACTTT.

This chain connects TRBV19 to TRBJ2-3, with D maybe TRBD1 (5 bases). Trimming stripped 3 bases from V and 1 base from J, with 8 bases between. The CDR3 has 14 amino acids. Germline V gene data show CDR1 as LNHDA and CDR2 as SQIVND (reference sequence). Here the CDR3 DNA reads TGTGCCAGTAGTATTGGGGCAGGCACAGATACGCAGTATTTT. It codes for CASSIGAGTDTQYF.